Listed here is a single T cell receptor (beta chain). The target of this receptor is not known. No base quality information exists; no much larger clone differs at one position. The collaborating institutions used their own protocols to collect whole blood in K2EDTA tubes. For TCRbeta analysis, collaborator samples were shipped as frozen whole blood, as isolated PBMCs, or as DNA extracted from either sample type. These data are taken from a study of blood T cell repertoires in COVID-19 (dated by TCRdb to the early 2020s). Turning to the overall study: Samples covering the acute and convalescent phases of COVID-19 were provided by collaborators in the United States, Italy and Spain. The repertoires were released in a freely available public database intended as a resource for research on the immune response to SARS-CoV-2. Deeply sampled blood TCRbeta repertoires from subjects exposed to, actively infected with, or recovered from COVID-19 were included in the dataset. Samples were obtained from the ongoing ImmuneRACE study (first 160 participants) and from 1,000 to 1,500 subjects provided by 6 global collaborators. The material from the prospective study consisted of cDNA or gDNA derived from T cells, B-cell-depleted T cells, or PBMCs. HLA class I and class II types, where available, came from metadata supplied by the sample provider rather than from assay-based typing. A de-identified subject ID, COVID-19 status, age in years and sex were almost always included in the sample metadata.

What the authors observed across the whole study: How much clinical and demographic metadata was included differed by source and by participant, and the metadata was provided uncurated.

Clipping removes 7 bases from V and 0 bases from J, with 2 as the unmatched junction base count. The CDR3 measures 14 amino acids from cysteine to phenylalanine. Solely the CDR3 DNA is kept, with 42 bases framed from the first base. CDR1 SNHLY and CDR2 FYNNEI are derived from the germline V gene. TCRbeta CDR3 regions were amplified from genomic DNA by means of the immunoSEQ Assay, a bias-controlled multiplex PCR. The study's processing was this. The number of nucleated cells in each sample was estimated by amplification of reference gene primers within the assay. To quantify the absolute abundance of each unique TCRbeta CDR3 rearrangement, sequence reads were collapsed and filtered. For each sample, productive Simpson clonality was calculated as the square root of Simpson's diversity index across productive rearrangements. TCRdb mirrors the immuneACCESS table, restricted to in-frame sequences. Some clones are absent from its copies; in checked studies, under half trace to an unresolved V gene, and the reason for the others is unknown. The D gene and trimming were derived from the DNA, and the V and J assignments and clone size from that table. For this sample there are just over 90,000 clones; 80% appear just once. Together, the top ten hold approximately 15% of the sample.

The sample was peripheral blood. The TCR comes from a human donor in a cohort sampled during active COVID-19. This sequence uses TRBV2 and TRBJ2-2, and TRBD1 matches 7 of the central bases. The nucleotides are TGTGCCAGCAAAGGACAGGCGAACACCGGGGAGCTGTTTTTT. This codes for CASKGQANTGELFF.